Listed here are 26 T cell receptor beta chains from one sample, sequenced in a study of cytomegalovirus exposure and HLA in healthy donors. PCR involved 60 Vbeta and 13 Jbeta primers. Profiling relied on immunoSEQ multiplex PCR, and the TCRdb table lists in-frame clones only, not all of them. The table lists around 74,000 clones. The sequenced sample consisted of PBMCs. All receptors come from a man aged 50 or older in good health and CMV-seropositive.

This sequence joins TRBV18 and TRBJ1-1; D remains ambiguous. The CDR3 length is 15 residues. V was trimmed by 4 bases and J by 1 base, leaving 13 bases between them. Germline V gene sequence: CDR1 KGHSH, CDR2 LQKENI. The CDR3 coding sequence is TGTGCCAGCTCACTTTCTACCCCAGGGAACACTGAAGCTTTCTTT. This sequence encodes CASSLSTPGNTEAFF.

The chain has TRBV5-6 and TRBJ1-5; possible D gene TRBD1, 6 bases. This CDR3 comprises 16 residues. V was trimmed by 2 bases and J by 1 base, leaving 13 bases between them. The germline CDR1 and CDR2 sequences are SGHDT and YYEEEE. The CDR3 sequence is CASSLQGVGSNQPQHF. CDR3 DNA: TGTGCCAGCAGCTTACAGGGAGTAGGGAGCAATCAGCCCCAGCATTTT.

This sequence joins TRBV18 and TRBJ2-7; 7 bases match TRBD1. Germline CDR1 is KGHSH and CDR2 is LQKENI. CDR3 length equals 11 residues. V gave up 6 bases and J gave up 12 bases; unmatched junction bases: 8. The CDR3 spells CASSELTGWYF. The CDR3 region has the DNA TGTGCCAGCTCGGAACTGACAGGGTGGTACTTC.

In nucleotides, the CDR3 is TGTGCCTGGACAGAGGACAGCCGTCACCCCTATGGCTACACCTTC. Protein sequence: CAWTEDSRHPYGYTF. The V gene is TRBV30, the J gene TRBJ1-2, with a weak D call TRBD1 (6 bases). The germline CDR1 and CDR2 sequences are GTSNPN and SVGIG (reference sequence). Trimming cost V 4 bases and J 4 bases, with 19 bases left between them. CDR3 length: 15 residues.

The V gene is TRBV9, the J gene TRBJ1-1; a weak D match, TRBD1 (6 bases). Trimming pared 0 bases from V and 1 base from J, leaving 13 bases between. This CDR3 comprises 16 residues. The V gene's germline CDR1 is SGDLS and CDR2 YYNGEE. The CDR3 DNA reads TGTGCCAGCAGCGTAGGGGGGCAGGAGTGGAACACTGAAGCTTTCTTT. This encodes CASSVGGQEWNTEAFF.

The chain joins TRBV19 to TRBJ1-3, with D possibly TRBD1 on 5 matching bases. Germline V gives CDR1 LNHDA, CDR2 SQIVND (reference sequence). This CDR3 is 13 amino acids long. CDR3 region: CCGREGVGNTIYF. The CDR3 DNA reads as TGTTGTGGCAGGGAGGGCGTAGGAAACACCATATATTTT.

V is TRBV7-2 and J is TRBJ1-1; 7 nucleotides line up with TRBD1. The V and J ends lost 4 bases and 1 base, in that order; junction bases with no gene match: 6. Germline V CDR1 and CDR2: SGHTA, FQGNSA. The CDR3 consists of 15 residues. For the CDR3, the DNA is TGTGCCAGCAGCTCCAGACAGGGATGGAACACTGAAGCTTTCTTT. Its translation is CASSSRQGWNTEAFF.

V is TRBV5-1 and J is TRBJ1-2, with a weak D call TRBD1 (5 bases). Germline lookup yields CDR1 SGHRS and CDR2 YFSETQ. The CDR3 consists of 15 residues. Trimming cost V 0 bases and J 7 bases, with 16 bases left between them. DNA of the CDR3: TGCGCCAGCAGCTTGGATCGGGGGAGGTTGGGTGGCTACACCTTC. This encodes CASSLDRGRLGGYTF.

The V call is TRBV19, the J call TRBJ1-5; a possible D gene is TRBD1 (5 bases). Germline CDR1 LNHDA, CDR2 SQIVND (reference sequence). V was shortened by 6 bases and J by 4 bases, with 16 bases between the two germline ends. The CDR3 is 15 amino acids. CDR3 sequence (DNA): TGTGCCAGTAGGGAGCTGACAGCAGCAAATCAGCCCCAGCATTTT. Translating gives CASRELTAANQPQHF.

CDR3 in amino acids: CASSFQTGELFF. The CDR3 DNA reads as TGTGCCAGCAGTTTCCAGACCGGGGAGCTGTTTTTT. The chain links TRBV2 to TRBJ2-2, with D hard to call. The CDR3 totals 12 residues. Germline V lookup: CDR1 SNHLY, CDR2 FYNNEI. V lost 5 bases, J lost 5 bases, and 6 bases lay in between.

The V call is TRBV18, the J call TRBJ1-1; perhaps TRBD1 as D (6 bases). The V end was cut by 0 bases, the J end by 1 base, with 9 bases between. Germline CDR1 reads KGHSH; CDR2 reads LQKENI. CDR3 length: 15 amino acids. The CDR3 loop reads CASSPPTGTNTEAFF. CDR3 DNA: TGTGCCAGCTCACCACCAACAGGGACGAACACTGAAGCTTTCTTT.

CDR3 sequence (DNA): TGCGCCAGCAGCTTGGAGCGATCAGGGCCGAGGGAGCAGTACTTC. It translates to CASSLERSGPREQYF. The chain joins TRBV5-1 to TRBJ2-7; D is perhaps TRBD1 (5 bases). V was trimmed by 0 bases and J by 7 bases, leaving 17 bases between them. CDR1 SGHRS and CDR2 YFSETQ come from the germline V gene. This CDR3 has 15 residues.

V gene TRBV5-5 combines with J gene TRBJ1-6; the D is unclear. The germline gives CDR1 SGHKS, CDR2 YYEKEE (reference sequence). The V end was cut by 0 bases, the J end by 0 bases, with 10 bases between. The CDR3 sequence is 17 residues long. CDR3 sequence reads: CASSLDGLSSYNSPLHF. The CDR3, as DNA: TGTGCCAGCAGCTTGGATGGGCTAAGCTCCTATAATTCACCCCTCCACTTT.

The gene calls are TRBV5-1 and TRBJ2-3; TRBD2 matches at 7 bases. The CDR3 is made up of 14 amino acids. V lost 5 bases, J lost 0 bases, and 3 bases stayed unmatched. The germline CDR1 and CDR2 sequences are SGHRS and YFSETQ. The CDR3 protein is CASSTSASTDTQYF. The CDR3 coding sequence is TGCGCCAGCAGTACTAGCGCTAGCACAGATACGCAGTATTTT.

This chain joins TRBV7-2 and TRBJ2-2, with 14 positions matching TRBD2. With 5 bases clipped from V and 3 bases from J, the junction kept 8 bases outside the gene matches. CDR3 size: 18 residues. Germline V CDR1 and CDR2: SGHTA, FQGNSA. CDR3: CASSRRLAGGPYTGELFF. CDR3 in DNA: TGTGCCAGCAGCCGACGACTAGCGGGAGGGCCCTACACCGGGGAGCTGTTTTTT.

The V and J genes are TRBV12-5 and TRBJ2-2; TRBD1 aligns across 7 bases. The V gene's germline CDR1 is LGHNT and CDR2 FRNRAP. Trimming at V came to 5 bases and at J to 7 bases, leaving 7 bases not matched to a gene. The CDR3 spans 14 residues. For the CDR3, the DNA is TGTGCTAGTGGTCCCATGACAGGGATCGGGGAGCTGTTTTTT. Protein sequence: CASGPMTGIGELFF.

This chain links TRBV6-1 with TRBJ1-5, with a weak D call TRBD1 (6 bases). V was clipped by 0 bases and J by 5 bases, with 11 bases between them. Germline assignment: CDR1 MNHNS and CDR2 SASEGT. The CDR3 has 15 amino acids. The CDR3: CASSEAGTSYQPQHF. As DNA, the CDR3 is TGTGCCAGCAGTGAAGCCGGGACAAGCTATCAGCCCCAGCATTTT.

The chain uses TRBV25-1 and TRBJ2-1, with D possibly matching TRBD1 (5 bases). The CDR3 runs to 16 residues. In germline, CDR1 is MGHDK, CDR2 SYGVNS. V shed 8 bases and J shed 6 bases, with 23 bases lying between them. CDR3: CASWGGLPTDPNEQFF. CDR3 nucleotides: TGTGCCAGCTGGGGCGGCCTTCCGACTGATCCCAATGAGCAGTTCTTC.

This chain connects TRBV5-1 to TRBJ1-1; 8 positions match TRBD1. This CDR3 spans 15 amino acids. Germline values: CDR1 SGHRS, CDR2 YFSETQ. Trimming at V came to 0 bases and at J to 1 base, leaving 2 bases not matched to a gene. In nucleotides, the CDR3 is TGCGCCAGCAGCTTGGTCCAGGGGGCGAACACTGAAGCTTTCTTT. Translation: CASSLVQGANTEAFF.

CDR3 bases: TGTGCCAGCAGCACCTCGGGGGATGCTGAAGCTTTCTTT. Residues: CASSTSGDAEAFF. The chain is built from TRBV7-3 and TRBJ1-1, with a tentative D call TRBD1 (5 bases). Per the germline V gene, CDR1 is SGHTA and CDR2 is FQGTGA. V was clipped by 5 bases and J by 6 bases, with 13 bases between them. The CDR3 sequence is 13 residues long.

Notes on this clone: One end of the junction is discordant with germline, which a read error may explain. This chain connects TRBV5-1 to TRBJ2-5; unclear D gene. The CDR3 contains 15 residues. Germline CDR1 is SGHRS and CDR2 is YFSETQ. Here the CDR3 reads CASILAPAGQETQYF. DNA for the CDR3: TGCGCCAGCATCTTGGCCCCGGCAGGTCAAGAGACCCAGTACTTC.

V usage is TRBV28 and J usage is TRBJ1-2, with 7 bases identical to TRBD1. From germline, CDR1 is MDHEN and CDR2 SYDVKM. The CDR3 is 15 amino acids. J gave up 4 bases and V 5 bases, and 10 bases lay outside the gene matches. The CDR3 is CASSGLQGYGYGYTF. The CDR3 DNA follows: TGTGCCAGCAGTGGTCTACAGGGGTACGGCTATGGCTACACCTTC.

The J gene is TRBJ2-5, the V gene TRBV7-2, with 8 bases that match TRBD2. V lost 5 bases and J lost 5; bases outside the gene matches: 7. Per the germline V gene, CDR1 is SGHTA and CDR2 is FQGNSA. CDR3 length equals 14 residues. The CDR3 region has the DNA TGTGCCAGCAGCCTCGCGGGGGGCCGGGAGACCCAGTACTTC. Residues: CASSLAGGRETQYF.

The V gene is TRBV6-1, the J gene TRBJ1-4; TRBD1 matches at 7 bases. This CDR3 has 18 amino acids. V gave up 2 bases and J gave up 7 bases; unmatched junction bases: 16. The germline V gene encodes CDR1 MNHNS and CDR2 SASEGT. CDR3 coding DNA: TGTGCCAGCAGTGAAAGGCCCGCCGACAGGGCCCGAGGTGAAAAACTGTTTTTT. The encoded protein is CASSERPADRARGEKLFF.

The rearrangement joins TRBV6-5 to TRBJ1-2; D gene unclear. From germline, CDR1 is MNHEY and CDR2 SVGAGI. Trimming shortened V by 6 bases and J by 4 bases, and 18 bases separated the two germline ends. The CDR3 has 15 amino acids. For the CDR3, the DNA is TGTGCCAGCAGCGACACCCCCGGGGTGGGCTATGGCTACACCTTC. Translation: CASSDTPGVGYGYTF.

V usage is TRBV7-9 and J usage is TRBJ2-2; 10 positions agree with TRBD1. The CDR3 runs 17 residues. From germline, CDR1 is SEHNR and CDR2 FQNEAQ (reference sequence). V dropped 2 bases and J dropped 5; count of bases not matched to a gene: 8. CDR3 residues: CASSLLALDRGTGELFF. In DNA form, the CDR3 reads TGTGCCAGCAGCTTATTGGCCCTGGACAGGGGGACCGGGGAGCTGTTTTTT.